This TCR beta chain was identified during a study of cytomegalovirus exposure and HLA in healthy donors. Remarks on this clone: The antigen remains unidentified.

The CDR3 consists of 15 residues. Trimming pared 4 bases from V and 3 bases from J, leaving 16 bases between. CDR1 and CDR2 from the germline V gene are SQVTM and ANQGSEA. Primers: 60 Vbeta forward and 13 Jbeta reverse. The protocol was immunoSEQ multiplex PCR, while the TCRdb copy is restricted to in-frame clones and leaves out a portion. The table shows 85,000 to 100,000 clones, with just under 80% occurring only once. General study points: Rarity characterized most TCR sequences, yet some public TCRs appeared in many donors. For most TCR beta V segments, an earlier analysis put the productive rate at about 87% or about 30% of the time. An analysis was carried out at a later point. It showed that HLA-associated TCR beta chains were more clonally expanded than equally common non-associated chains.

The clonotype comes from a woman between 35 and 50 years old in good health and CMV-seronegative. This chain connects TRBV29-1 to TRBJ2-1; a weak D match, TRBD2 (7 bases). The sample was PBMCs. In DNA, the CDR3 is TGCAGCGTTGTTGCGGGGGCCTCTAGCTACAATGAGCAGTTCTTC. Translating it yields CSVVAGASSYNEQFF.